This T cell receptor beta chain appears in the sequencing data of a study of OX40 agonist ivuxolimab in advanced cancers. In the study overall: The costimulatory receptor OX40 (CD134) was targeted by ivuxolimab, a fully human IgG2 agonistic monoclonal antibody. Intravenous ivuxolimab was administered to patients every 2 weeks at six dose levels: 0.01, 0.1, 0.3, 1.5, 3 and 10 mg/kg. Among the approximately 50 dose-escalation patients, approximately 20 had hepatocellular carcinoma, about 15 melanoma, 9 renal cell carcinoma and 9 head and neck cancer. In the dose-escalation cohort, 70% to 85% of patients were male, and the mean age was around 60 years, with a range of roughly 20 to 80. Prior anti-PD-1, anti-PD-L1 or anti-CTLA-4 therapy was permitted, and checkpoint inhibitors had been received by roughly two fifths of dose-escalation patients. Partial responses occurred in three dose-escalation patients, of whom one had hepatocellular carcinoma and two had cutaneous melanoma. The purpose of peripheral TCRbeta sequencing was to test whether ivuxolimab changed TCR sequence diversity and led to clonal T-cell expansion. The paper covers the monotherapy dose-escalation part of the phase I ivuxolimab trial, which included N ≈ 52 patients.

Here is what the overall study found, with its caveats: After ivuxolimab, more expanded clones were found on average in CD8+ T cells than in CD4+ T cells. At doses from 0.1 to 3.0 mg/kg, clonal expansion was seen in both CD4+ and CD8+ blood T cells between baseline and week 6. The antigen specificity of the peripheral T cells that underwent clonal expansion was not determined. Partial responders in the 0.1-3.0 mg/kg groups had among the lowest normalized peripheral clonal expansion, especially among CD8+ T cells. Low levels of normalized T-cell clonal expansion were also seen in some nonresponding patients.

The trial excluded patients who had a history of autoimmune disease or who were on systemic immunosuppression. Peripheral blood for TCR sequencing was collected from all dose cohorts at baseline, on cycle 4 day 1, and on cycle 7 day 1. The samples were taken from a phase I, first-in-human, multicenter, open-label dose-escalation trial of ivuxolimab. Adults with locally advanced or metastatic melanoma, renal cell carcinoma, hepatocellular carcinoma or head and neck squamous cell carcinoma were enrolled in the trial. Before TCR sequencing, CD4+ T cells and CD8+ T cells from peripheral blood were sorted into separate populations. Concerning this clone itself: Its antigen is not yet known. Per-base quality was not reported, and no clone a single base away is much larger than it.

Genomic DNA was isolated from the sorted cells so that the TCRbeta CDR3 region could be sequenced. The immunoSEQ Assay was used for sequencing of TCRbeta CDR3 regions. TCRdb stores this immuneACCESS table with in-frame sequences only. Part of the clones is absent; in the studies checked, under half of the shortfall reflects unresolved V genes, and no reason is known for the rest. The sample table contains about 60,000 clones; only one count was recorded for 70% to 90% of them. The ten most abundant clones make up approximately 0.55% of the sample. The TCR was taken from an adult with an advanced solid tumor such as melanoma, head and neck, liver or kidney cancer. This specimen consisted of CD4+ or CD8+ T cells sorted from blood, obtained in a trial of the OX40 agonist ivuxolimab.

The DNA sequence reads TGCGCCAGCAGTGAGCAGGGATGGAATTCACCCCTCCACTTT. It specifies CASSEQGWNSPLHF. The V and J segments used are TRBV10-2 and TRBJ1-6; perhaps TRBD1 is the D gene, with 5 bases matching. The CDR3 spans 14 residues, from the cysteine through the phenylalanine. The CDR3 DNA has 42 bases and is translated from base 1. Looking up the germline V gene yields CDR1 WSHSY and CDR2 SAAADI. A distance of 9 bases separates the germline ends of V and J, which lose 2 bases and 7 bases respectively.